One and the same sample provided the 29 T cell receptor beta chains below, sequenced in a study of T cells in Graves' hyperthyroidism and ophthalmopathy. TCR beta CDR3 sequences were amplified from RNA transcripts. Using the HTBI primer set, a first-round RT-PCR was run on the TCR CDR3. TCRdb called the multiplex PCR reads again in MiXCR, with one record for every CDR3 protein. The sample comprises around 520,000 distinct CDR3 sequences, about 15% of which are singletons, and less than 20% rests with the top ten. Sequencing was done on a sample of blood. The receptors originated from a woman in her late teens or twenties with Graves' hyperthyroidism.

This clonotype was seen ten or more times. The CDR3 coding sequence is TGTGCCAGCAGCTCGCTCGGGGGGTACAATGAGCAGTTCTTC. It codes for CASSSLGGYNEQFF. This chain links TRBV7-3 with TRBJ2-1; 7 nucleotides align to TRBD2. Germline V lookup: CDR1 SGHTA, CDR2 FQGTGA. This CDR3 spans 14 amino acids. The trim removed 4 bases at V and 4 bases at J, leaving 4 bases unmatched. Variable domain in full (rest from reference TRBV7-3 and TRBJ2-1): GAGVSQTPSNKVTEKGKYVELRCDPISGHTALYWYRQSLGQGPEFLIYFQGTGAADDSGLPNDRFFAVRPEGSVSTLKIQRTERGDSAVYLCASSSLGGYNEQFFGPGTRLTVL.

This clonotype was counted at least ten times. The chain is built from TRBV12-3 or TRBV12-4 and TRBJ2-1, with D unclear. V lost 8 bases to trimming and J lost 3 bases, with 5 bases between them. CDR3 length: 11 amino acids. CDR3 DNA: TGTGCCAGCCGATTCTACAATGAGCAGTTCTTC. It specifies CASRFYNEQFF.

This clonotype was counted many times. This rearrangement joins TRBV18 to TRBJ1-2, with a weak D call TRBD1 (5 bases). CDR1 and CDR2 from the germline V gene are KGHSH and LQKENI. V was trimmed by 6 bases and J by 0 bases, leaving 20 bases between them. This CDR3 is 17 amino acids long. The chain's CDR3 is CASSLGTSTSANYGYTF. In nucleotides, the CDR3 is TGTGCCAGCTCGCTCGGGACGTCTACGTCAGCTAACTATGGCTACACCTTC.

The sample holds many counts of this clonotype. The CDR3 spells CASSLRPSTYPEQFF. Written as DNA, the CDR3 is TGCGCCAGCAGCTTGAGACCTAGTACCTACCCTGAGCAGTTCTTC. The V and J genes are TRBV5-1 and TRBJ2-1, with unresolved D. The CDR3 runs 15 residues. CDR1 is SGHRS and CDR2 is YFSETQ in the germline V gene. Trimming removed 1 base at V and 9 bases at J, with 17 bases between.

This clonotype was observed at least ten times. The chain couples TRBV11-2 to TRBJ2-7; D is unresolved. V was trimmed by 0 bases and J by 3 bases, leaving 6 bases between them. Germline V gene sequence: CDR1 SGHAT, CDR2 FQNNGV. The CDR3 contains 13 residues. CDR3 protein: CASSLDRDYEQYF. CDR3 DNA: TGTGCCAGCAGCTTAGATAGGGACTACGAGCAGTACTTC.

Ten or more counts support this clonotype. The chain employs TRBV9 and TRBJ2-1; 13 positions agree with TRBD2. The germline gives CDR1 SGDLS, CDR2 YYNGEE. The CDR3 runs to 18 residues. V lost 0 bases to trimming and J lost 3 bases; unmatched junction nucleotides: 6. The CDR3 region is CASSVAARTSGSYNEQFF. CDR3 nucleotides: TGTGCCAGCAGCGTAGCGGCTCGGACTAGCGGGAGCTACAATGAGCAGTTCTTC.

This clonotype was seen more than once but under ten times. The rearrangement uses TRBV15 and TRBJ2-5; D gene unclear. The CDR3 is made up of 15 amino acids. Germline CDR1 and CDR2: LNHNV and YYDKDF (reference sequence). The ends were cut back, 0 bases at V and 2 bases at J, with 10 bases in the middle. Here the CDR3 DNA reads TGTGCCACCAGCAGAGATGCGGCTCGGCAAGAGACCCAGTACTTC. It yields the protein CATSRDAARQETQYF.

This clonotype was counted many times. V usage is TRBV7-6 and J usage is TRBJ1-2, with D unclear. CDR1 is SGHVS, CDR2 FNYEAQ, per germline. The CDR3 extends over 13 amino acids. The V gene lost 5 bases and the J gene lost 4 bases, with 11 bases spanning the gap. CDR3 amino acids: CASSPTTAYGYTF. The DNA for the CDR3 is TGTGCCAGCAGCCCCACGACGGCCTATGGCTACACCTTC.

This clonotype was observed at least ten times. The rearrangement joins TRBV30 to TRBJ1-6, with D unclear. The germline CDR1 and CDR2 sequences are GTSNPN and SVGIG (reference sequence). Trimming pared 1 base from V and 7 bases from J, leaving 8 bases between. The CDR3 extends over 13 amino acids. CDR3 loop: CAWSGTGNSPLHF. The CDR3 nucleotides are TGTGCCTGGAGTGGGACGGGGAATTCACCCCTCCACTTT.

The chain joins TRBV7-3 to TRBJ2-3; possibly TRBD2 for D (5 bases). The CDR3 spans 15 residues. CDR1 SGHTA and CDR2 FQGTGA come from the germline V gene. Trimming pared 1 base from V and 0 bases from J, leaving 8 bases between. The CDR3 loop reads CASSLNGGSTDTQYF. The CDR3 DNA sequence: TGTGCCAGCAGCTTAAACGGCGGGAGCACAGATACGCAGTATTTT.

This clonotype showed up just a few times. V and J are TRBV16 and TRBJ2-4, with TRBD2 as a possible D gene (6 bases). The CDR3 covers 16 residues. From germline, CDR1 is KGHSY and CDR2 FQNENV. V was pared by 4 bases and J by 2 bases, with 15 bases between. The CDR3 DNA reads TGTGCCAGCAGCCTTCCGGAGGGTGGTTCCAAAAACATTCAGTACTTC. Its translation is CASSLPEGGSKNIQYF.

The rearrangement joins TRBV7-2 to TRBJ2-7, with D hard to call. Looked up from germline, CDR1 is SGHTA and CDR2 is FQGNSA. V was trimmed by 1 base and J by 7 bases, leaving 17 bases between them. This CDR3 region has 15 residues. The CDR3 DNA follows: TGTGCCAGCAGCTTAGAAGTATCGCGAGTGAGTGAGCAGTACTTC. Translated, it gives CASSLEVSRVSEQYF.

The chain carries TRBV2 and TRBJ2-1, with TRBD1 as a possible D gene (6 bases). This CDR3 has 16 amino acids. V was cut by 2 bases and J by 3 bases, with 14 bases left in between. The germline V gene has CDR1 SNHLY and CDR2 FYNNEI. CDR3 nucleotides: TGTGCCAGCAGTGAACGGCAGGGGAACCTCTACAATGAGCAGTTCTTC. Translated, it gives CASSERQGNLYNEQFF.

This clonotype was observed a handful of times. The chain has TRBV20-1 and TRBJ1-1; D is uncertain. There are 12 residues in the CDR3. V gave up 3 bases and J gave up 1 base, with 6 bases separating them. Per germline, CDR1 DFQATT and CDR2 SNEGSKA (reference sequence). The CDR3 nucleotides are TGCAGTGCTAGCATAGGGAACACTGAAGCTTTCTTT. This sequence encodes CSASIGNTEAFF.

The chain links TRBV18 to TRBJ2-1; D uncertain. Germline V gene data show CDR1 as KGHSH and CDR2 as LQKENI. CDR3 length: 15 residues. Trimming stripped 6 bases from V and 8 bases from J, with 20 bases between. CDR3 sequence reads: CASSLSLYISHEQFF. CDR3 nucleotides: TGTGCCAGCTCTCTATCACTTTATATTTCTCATGAGCAGTTCTTC.

This clonotype was observed many times. V gene TRBV2 combines with J gene TRBJ2-1; either TRBD1 or TRBD2 may fit D (5 bases each). The germline V gene encodes CDR1 SNHLY and CDR2 FYNNEI. CDR3 length: 11 residues. Trimming cost V 8 bases and J 10 bases, with 12 bases left between them. CDR3 sequence (DNA): TGTGCCAGCTGGGGCCCGGGGGAGCAGTTCTTC. Translating it yields CASWGPGEQFF.

This clonotype was seen many times. The rearrangement joins TRBV24-1 to TRBJ2-3, with D possibly being TRBD1 (5 bases). CDR3 length: 15 residues. V lost 2 bases, J lost 6 bases, and 14 bases lay in between. CDR1 and CDR2 from the germline V gene are KGHDR and SFDVKD. CDR3 sequence reads: CATSDWGSKKDTQYF. CDR3 coding DNA: TGTGCCACCAGTGATTGGGGCTCGAAGAAGGATACGCAGTATTTT.

This clonotype was recorded many times. This chain links TRBV2 with TRBJ1-2, with unresolved D. CDR1 and CDR2 from the germline V gene are SNHLY and FYNNEI. The CDR3 is made up of 14 amino acids. V lost 6 bases and J 2 bases, leaving 13 bases between the germline ends. The CDR3: CASRIDGLNYGYTF. DNA for the CDR3: TGTGCCAGCAGGATTGACGGTCTGAACTATGGCTACACCTTC. The entire variable domain, with the rest obtained from reference TRBV2 and TRBJ1-2, is as follows: EPEVTQTPSHQVTQMGQEVILRCVPISNHLYFYWYRQILGQKVEFLVSFYNNEISEKSEIFDDQFSVERPDGSNFTLKIRSTKLEDSAMYFCASRIDGLNYGYTFGSGTRLTVV.

This clonotype was seen many times. This sequence joins TRBV12-3 or TRBV12-4 and TRBJ2-5; TRBD1 aligns across 8 bases. This CDR3 has 15 amino acids. J gave up 4 bases and V 3 bases, and 7 bases lay outside the gene matches. The CDR3 region is CASSFGRGPGETQYF. Here the CDR3 DNA reads TGTGCCAGCAGTTTCGGCAGGGGGCCTGGAGAGACCCAGTACTTC.

This clonotype was counted between two and nine times. The chain links TRBV29-1 to TRBJ2-2; D is unclear. This CDR3 is built from 12 residues. The V gene's germline CDR1 is SQVTM and CDR2 ANQGSEA. Trimming took off 4 bases at V and 5 bases at J, with 8 bases between the two ends. The CDR3 sequence: CSVVLRTGELFF. The CDR3 DNA sequence: TGCAGCGTTGTCTTGAGAACCGGGGAGCTGTTTTTT.

This clonotype was detected ten times or more. The DNA of the CDR3 is TGTGCCATCAGTGAGTCGAAAGGTCGGGAGGCGTACGAGCAGTACTTC. Its translation is CAISESKGREAYEQYF. The gene calls are TRBV10-3 and TRBJ2-7; 7 bases map to TRBD2. The junction had 9 bases not matched to a gene; V was cut back by 0 bases and J by 4 bases. The CDR3 is 16 residues long. Germline values: CDR1 ENHRY, CDR2 SYGVKD.

This clonotype was seen at least ten times. V usage is TRBV7-7 and J usage is TRBJ2-2; either TRBD1 or TRBD2 may fit D (5 bases each). V was trimmed by 5 bases and J by 6 bases, leaving 13 bases between them. The CDR3 contains 14 residues. Germline V gene data show CDR1 as SSHAT and CDR2 as FNYEAQ (reference sequence). Here the CDR3 DNA reads TGTGCCAGCAGCCTCGGGACCGCAGCCGGGGAGCTGTTTTTT. Translation: CASSLGTAAGELFF.

J is TRBJ1-5 and V is TRBV6-1; TRBD1 agrees at 7 bases. The CDR3 length is 14 residues. Germline V CDR1 and CDR2: MNHNS, SASEGT. V lost 4 bases to trimming and J lost 7 bases; unmatched junction nucleotides: 7. CDR3 sequence (DNA): TGTGCCAGCAGTGGTCGGGGACAGAGGCAGCCCCAGCATTTT. Protein: CASSGRGQRQPQHF.

This clonotype showed up many times. This chain connects TRBV20-1 to TRBJ2-1; no reliable D call. Germline V lookup: CDR1 DFQATT, CDR2 SNEGSKA (reference sequence). This CDR3 is 10 amino acids long. Trimming took 3 bases from V and 6 from J, leaving 3 bases between them. This chain's CDR3 is CSASPNEQFF. The CDR3 nucleotides are TGCAGTGCTAGTCCCAATGAGCAGTTCTTC.

The genes are TRBV30 and TRBJ2-7; D is possibly TRBD1 (7 bases). V was pared by 4 bases and J by 3 bases, with 13 bases between. This CDR3 is 13 amino acids long. The germline V gene encodes CDR1 GTSNPN and CDR2 SVGIG (reference sequence). Here the CDR3 reads CAWTGRDSYEQYV. The CDR3 DNA reads TGTGCCTGGACAGGGCGGGACAGCTACGAGCAGTACGTC.

CDR3 nucleotides: TGTGCCAGTAGTATAAGAGGGTCAATGGATGAGCAGTTCTTC. This translates into CASSIRGSMDEQFF. This chain joins TRBV19 and TRBJ2-1, with a possible D match to TRBD2 (5 bases). Germline CDR1 and CDR2: LNHDA and SQIVND (reference sequence). V was shortened by 2 bases and J by 8 bases, with 13 bases between the two germline ends. This CDR3 is built from 14 residues.

This clonotype has just a few counts. This sequence may be a read error, since a much larger clone differs from it by one base. This rearrangement joins TRBV19 to TRBJ1-1; D may be TRBD1 (6 bases). Trimming stripped 7 bases from V and 1 base from J, with 22 bases between. This CDR3 comprises 17 residues. Germline V lookup: CDR1 LNHDA, CDR2 SQIVND (reference sequence). This CDR3 reads CASKRGPGEITNTEAFF. The CDR3 DNA reads as TGTGCCAGTAAACGAGGACCAGGGGAAATCACGAACACTGAAGCTTTCTTT. Combining the CDR3 with reference TRBV19 and TRBJ1-1 gives the whole variable domain DGGITQSPKYLFRKEGQNVTLSCEQNLNHDAMYWYRQDPGQGLRLIYYSQIVNDFQKGDIAEGYSVSREKKESFPLTVTSAQKNPTAFYLCASKRGPGEITNTEAFFGQGTRLTVV.

The rearrangement links TRBV3-1 to TRBJ1-2; the D is unclear. With 4 bases removed from V and 8 bases from J, the gap between germline ends came to 14 bases. From germline, CDR1 is LGHDT and CDR2 YNNKEL (reference sequence). CDR3 length equals 13 residues. CDR3 sequence: CASSLLGRSGYTF. CDR3 DNA sequence: TGTGCCAGCAGCCTACTCGGGAGGAGCGGCTACACCTTC.

This clonotype was recorded at least ten times. The J gene is TRBJ2-5, the V gene TRBV11-3; the D is unclear. V lost 3 bases and J 7 bases, leaving 15 bases between the germline ends. The CDR3 consists of 14 residues. Germline V gene data show CDR1 as SGHNT and CDR2 as YENEEA. The CDR3 nucleotides read TGTGCCAGCAGCTTGGTTTCGGCCTGGGGGACCCAGTACTTC. Protein product: CASSLVSAWGTQYF.